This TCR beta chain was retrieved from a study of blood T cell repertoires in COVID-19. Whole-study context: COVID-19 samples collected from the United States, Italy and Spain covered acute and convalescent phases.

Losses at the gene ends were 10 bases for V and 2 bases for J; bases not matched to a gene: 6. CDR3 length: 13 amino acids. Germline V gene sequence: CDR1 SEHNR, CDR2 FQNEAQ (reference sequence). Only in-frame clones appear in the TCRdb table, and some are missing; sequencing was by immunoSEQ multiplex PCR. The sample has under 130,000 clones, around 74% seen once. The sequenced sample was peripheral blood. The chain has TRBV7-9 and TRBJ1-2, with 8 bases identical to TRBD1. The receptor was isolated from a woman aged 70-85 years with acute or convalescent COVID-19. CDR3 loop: CATTGQGNYGYTF. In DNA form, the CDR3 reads TGTGCCACCACAGGACAGGGAAACTATGGCTACACCTTC.